This TCR beta chain emerged from a study of blood T cell repertoires in COVID-19. Background on the study: Samples of COVID-19 (acute and convalescent) were obtained from the United States, Italy and Spain. T cells, B-cell-depleted T cells, or PBMCs provided the cDNA or gDNA that served as material.

This clone was detected only a few times. In the authors' methods: Reference gene primer amplification yielded estimated nucleated cell counts. The method was immunoSEQ multiplex PCR; TCRdb's version includes in-frame clones alone and lacks a portion of them. The V and J calls and clone size were taken over from that table, and D and trimming were inferred from the DNA. Of around 130,000 clones listed, 75% to 85% are singletons. CDR1 and CDR2 from the germline V gene are LGHNT and FRNRAP. V dropped 5 bases and J dropped 4; count of bases not matched to a gene: 6. The CDR3 totals 14 residues. Sample: peripheral blood. J is TRBJ1-1 and V is TRBV12-5; 8 positions match TRBD1. The clonotype was recovered from a human donor in a cohort sampled during active COVID-19. DNA of the CDR3: TGTGCTAGTGGTCCAGGGGGCCCGGTCACTGAAGCTTTCTTT. Translated: CASGPGGPVTEAFF.